These 12 T cell receptor beta chains were all obtained from the same sample, sequenced in a study of T cell repertoires in cytomegalovirus infection. Antigens for these TCRs are unknown. Each CDR3 protein is one row after TCRdb ran MiXCR on the reads. Found here are 250,000 to 400,000 distinct CDR3 sequences, 25% of them singletons; the top ten hold less than 15%. Sequenced material: cultured PBMCs, taken from culture after CMV antigen stimulation. The origin of the receptors is a human donor in good health (CMV status not recorded). Some clones in this sample may be carry-over from other donors' samples.

This clonotype was observed a few times. V is TRBV4-3 and J is TRBJ2-3; 10 nucleotides align to TRBD2. This CDR3 is 15 amino acids long. Germline lookup yields CDR1 LGHNA and CDR2 YSLEER. With 2 bases clipped from V and 2 bases from J, the junction kept 1 base outside the gene matches. CDR3 sequence reads: CASSQLAGATDTQYF. The CDR3, as DNA: TGCGCCAGCAGCCAACTAGCGGGGGCCACAGATACGCAGTATTTT.

This clonotype was picked up many times. The rearrangement joins TRBV7-2 to TRBJ1-1, with a weak D call TRBD1 (6 bases). The CDR3 is 16 residues long. V lost 1 base to trimming and J lost 4 bases, with 16 bases between them. From germline, CDR1 is SGHTA and CDR2 FQGNSA. CDR3 nucleotides: TGTGCCAGCAGCTTAGTCCTCGCGGTCAGGGGCACTGAAGCTTTCTTT. Its translation: CASSLVLAVRGTEAFF.

This clonotype has a handful of counts. The chain uses TRBV11-3 and TRBJ2-1; 9 nucleotides match TRBD2. Per the germline V gene, CDR1 is SGHNT and CDR2 is YENEEA. V lost 5 bases and J lost 0; bases outside the gene matches: 11. This CDR3 has 18 residues. The CDR3 protein is CASSLGLAPRISYNEQFF. Here the CDR3 DNA reads TGTGCCAGCAGCCTCGGACTAGCGCCCAGAATCTCCTACAATGAGCAGTTCTTC.

V usage is TRBV6-1 and J usage is TRBJ2-7; D is possibly TRBD2 (5 bases). CDR3 length: 15 residues. CDR1 is MNHNS, CDR2 SASEGT, per germline. V was trimmed by 3 bases and J by 0 bases, leaving 12 bases between them. CDR3 sequence: CASSDLRRPSYEQYV. CDR3 nucleotides: TGTGCCAGCAGTGACTTGAGGAGGCCCTCCTACGAGCAGTACGTC.

The chain couples TRBV19 to TRBJ2-7, with D perhaps assigned TRBD1 or TRBD2 (5 bases each). The CDR3 has 13 residues. Trimming took off 6 bases at V and 9 bases at J, with 18 bases between the two ends. Germline loops: CDR1 LNHDA, CDR2 SQIVND (reference sequence). The CDR3 sequence: CASRETGTSRQYF. The CDR3 DNA follows: TGTGCCAGTAGGGAGACCGGGACCTCACGGCAGTACTTC. Filled out from reference TRBV19 and TRBJ2-7, the complete variable domain reads DGGITQSPKYLFRKEGQNVTLSCEQNLNHDAMYWYRQDPGQGLRLIYYSQIVNDFQKGDIAEGYSVSREKKESFPLTVTSAQKNPTAFYLCASRETGTSRQYFGPGTRLTVT.

V usage is TRBV5-1 and J usage is TRBJ2-1; 7 bases map to TRBD2. In germline, CDR1 is SGHRS, CDR2 YFSETQ. This CDR3 is 16 amino acids long. V lost 2 bases, J lost 4 bases, and 9 bases stayed unmatched. CDR3 bases: TGCGCCAGCAGCTTCCTAGGGCGGGAGCCTTACAATGAGCAGTTCTTC. It specifies CASSFLGREPYNEQFF.

The rearrangement uses TRBV4-1 and TRBJ2-2; D gene uncertain. The length of the CDR3 is 16 residues. Between the trimmed V and J ends, which lost 0 bases and 1 base, there was a span of 9 bases. Germline assignment: CDR1 MGHRA and CDR2 YSYEKL. For the CDR3, the DNA is TGCGCCAGCAGCCAAGAGTTTCTAGAGAACACCGGGGAGCTGTTTTTT. It specifies CASSQEFLENTGELFF.

This chain joins TRBV7-3 and TRBJ2-1; 13 positions agree with TRBD2. Germline V gene sequence: CDR1 SGHTA, CDR2 FQGTGA. V was clipped by 5 bases and J by 2 bases; unmatched bases: 3. CDR3 length: 16 residues. CDR3 amino acids: CASSRTSGRAYNEQFF. CDR3 coding DNA: TGTGCCAGCAGCCGTACTAGCGGGAGGGCCTACAATGAGCAGTTCTTC. Filled out from reference TRBV7-3 and TRBJ2-1, the complete variable domain reads GAGVSQTPSNKVTEKGKYVELRCDPISGHTALYWYRQSLGQGPEFLIYFQGTGAADDSGLPNDRFFAVRPEGSVSTLKIQRTERGDSAVYLCASSRTSGRAYNEQFFGPGTRLTVL.

The chain combines TRBV29-1 with TRBJ1-4, with TRBD1 matching over 11 bases. Germline CDR1 reads SQVTM; CDR2 reads ANQGSEA. The V and J ends lost 3 bases and 6 bases, in that order; junction bases with no gene match: 6. This CDR3 is 15 amino acids long. CDR3 bases: TGCAGCGTTGACTGGACAGGGGGCTTGGATGAAAAACTGTTTTTT. It is translated as CSVDWTGGLDEKLFF. Combining the CDR3 with reference TRBV29-1 and TRBJ1-4 gives the whole variable domain SAVISQKPSRDICQRGTSLTIQCQVDSQVTMMFWYRQQPGQSLTLIATANQGSEATYESGFVIDKFPISRPNLTFSTLTVSNMSPEDSSIYLCSVDWTGGLDEKLFFGSGTQLSVL.

The chain links TRBV7-9 to TRBJ2-1; the D gene is possibly TRBD2 (7 bases). The germline gives CDR1 SEHNR, CDR2 FQNEAQ (reference sequence). The CDR3 has 14 residues. V lost 5 bases and J 2 bases, leaving 10 bases between the germline ends. The CDR3 DNA sequence: TGTGCCAGCAGCAGGGGGGGGGCCTACAATGAGCAGTTCTTC. Encoded protein: CASSRGGAYNEQFF.

Only a few counts were recorded for this clonotype. This chain joins TRBV18 and TRBJ1-1; 8 bases are shared with TRBD1. This CDR3 comprises 13 residues. CDR1 and CDR2 from the germline V gene are KGHSH and LQKENI. V trimming: 6 bases; J trimming: 4 bases; junction bases outside the gene matches: 4. CDR3 residues: CASSRQGATEAFF. CDR3 nucleotide sequence: TGTGCCAGCTCCCGTCAGGGGGCCACTGAAGCTTTCTTT.

The rearrangement links TRBV15 to TRBJ2-1, with 12 bases lining up with TRBD2. Trimming removed 0 bases from V and 1 base from J; junction bases left unmatched: 7. Germline assignment: CDR1 LNHNV and CDR2 YYDKDF (reference sequence). The CDR3 runs to 19 residues. This chain's CDR3 is CATSRDPLAGGPSYNEQFF. CDR3 nucleotides: TGTGCCACCAGCAGAGATCCGCTAGCGGGAGGGCCTTCCTACAATGAGCAGTTCTTC.